This T cell receptor (beta chain) was identified during a study of T cell changes during pregnancy in multiple sclerosis. Method: immunoSEQ multiplex PCR; TCRdb's copy keeps in-frame clones and lacks some. The table shows tens of thousands of clones, with 85% to 90% occurring only once. This CDR3 contains 13 residues. Germline CDR1 reads MDHEN; CDR2 reads SYDVKM. V trimming: 4 bases; J trimming: 0 bases; junction bases outside the gene matches: 0. The rearrangement joins TRBV28 to TRBJ2-7; TRBD1 matches 7 bases. This TCR came from a female donor with multiple sclerosis, enrolled in a pregnancy study. The input for sequencing was CD8+ T cells from peripheral blood mononuclear cells, taken before pregnancy. CDR3 sequence (DNA): TGTGCCAGCAGTTCAGGGGGCTCCTACGAGCAGTACTTC. It translates to CASSSGGSYEQYF.